This entry lists 12 T cell receptor beta chains sequenced from one sample in a study of T-cell memory formation after mild COVID-19. Each CDR3 protein is one row after TCRdb ran MiXCR on the 5' RACE reads. Seen here are about 400,000 distinct CDR3 sequences, roughly 26% observed once, and the top ten hold around 9.5%. Sequenced: PBMCs or a T cell subset sorted from them (not recorded which). Receptors originate from an adult woman who had mild COVID-19 (a few samples of this study predate the infection). Cell type and time point are not known.

The table lists this clonotype with a few counts. This sequence joins TRBV12-3 or TRBV12-4 and TRBJ2-3; weak D call: TRBD2 (6 bases). Between the trimmed V and J ends, which lost 6 bases and 8 bases, there was a span of 12 bases. The CDR3 is 12 residues long. CDR3 loop: CASSPPTSTQYF. The DNA for the CDR3 is TGTGCCAGCAGCCCCCCGACTAGTACGCAGTATTTT.

In this sample, this clonotype turned up once. This likely comes from a read error, as the CDR3 has no conserved phenylalanine or tryptophan at its end. The chain recombines TRBV20-1 with TRBJ2-1; D is possibly TRBD2 (6 bases). Germline CDR1 DFQATT, CDR2 SNEGSKA (reference sequence). CDR3 length: 12 residues. The CDR3: CRAGTAYNEQFV. CDR3 nucleotides: TGCAGGGCGGGGACCGCCTACAATGAGCAGTTCGTC.

The chain joins TRBV20-1 to TRBJ1-5; D ambiguous. Germline V gene lookup returns CDR1 DFQATT and CDR2 SNEGSKA (reference sequence). This CDR3 is 16 amino acids long. V was pared by 3 bases and J by 0 bases, with 15 bases between. CDR3 DNA sequence: TGCAGTGCTAGGGACCCTTTATTTGATAGCAATCAGCCCCAGCATTTT. This gives the protein CSARDPLFDSNQPQHF.

The V call is TRBV7-6, the J call TRBJ2-5; no definite D call. V shed 5 bases and J shed 4 bases, with 17 bases lying between them. The germline CDR1 and CDR2 sequences are SGHVS and FNYEAQ. This CDR3 spans 15 amino acids. CDR3 sequence (DNA): TGTGCCAGCAGCCAACGGGCCTCCCTGGGAGAGACCCAGTACTTC. Translation gives CASSQRASLGETQYF.

This sequence joins TRBV3-1 and TRBJ2-7; D may be TRBD2 (6 bases). Trimming left V 4 bases short and J 3 bases short, with 13 bases between. Germline V gene lookup returns CDR1 LGHDT and CDR2 YNNKEL (reference sequence). The CDR3 runs 14 residues. The CDR3 region is CASSPGTGLYEQYV. For the CDR3, the DNA is TGTGCCAGCAGCCCAGGGACTGGACTCTACGAGCAGTACGTC.

This clonotype appeared a few times. V gene TRBV9 combines with J gene TRBJ2-7, with TRBD1 matching 9 bases. CDR1 and CDR2 (germline): SGDLS, YYNGEE. Trimming took 0 bases from V and 5 from J; bases not matched to a gene: 6. The CDR3 length is 15 residues. CDR3 amino acids: CASSVDGTGIHEQYF. Here the CDR3 DNA reads TGTGCCAGCAGCGTAGATGGGACAGGGATCCACGAGCAGTACTTC.

This chain joins TRBV12-3 or TRBV12-4 and TRBJ1-2, with D possibly TRBD1 on 5 matching bases. V lost 6 bases, J lost 8 bases, and 19 bases lay in between. The CDR3 runs 14 residues. Written as DNA, the CDR3 is TGTGCCAGCAGGGATACAAGGGGCGCGTTCGGCTACACCTTC. Its protein product is CASRDTRGAFGYTF.

V and J are TRBV7-3 and TRBJ2-3; tentative D call: TRBD1 (7 bases). CDR3 length equals 15 residues. V lost 5 bases to trimming and J lost 1 base, with 13 bases between them. Germline CDR1 and CDR2: SGHTA and FQGTGA. The CDR3: CASSQGGSGTDTQYF. CDR3 in DNA: TGTGCCAGCAGCCAGGGGGGATCGGGCACAGATACGCAGTATTTT.

The CDR3 sequence: CATSDQTSSYEQYF. DNA of the CDR3: TGTGCCACCAGTGATCAGACGTCCTCCTACGAGCAGTACTTC. The chain uses TRBV24-1 and TRBJ2-7, with D unresolved. Germline CDR1 is KGHDR and CDR2 is SFDVKD. Trimming removed 3 bases from V and 0 bases from J, with 8 bases in between. This CDR3 is 14 amino acids long.

The genes are TRBV5-5 and TRBJ1-4; D may be TRBD1 (6 bases). The CDR3 extends over 13 amino acids. Germline lookup yields CDR1 SGHKS and CDR2 YYEKEE (reference sequence). V lost 0 bases to trimming and J lost 7 bases, with 7 bases between them. CDR3 amino acids: CASSLGTVEKLFF. Written as DNA, the CDR3 is TGTGCCAGCAGCTTGGGGACAGTTGAAAAACTGTTTTTT.

This clonotype was observed many times. The chain is built from TRBV11-2 and TRBJ2-5; D is uncertain. Trimming removed 6 bases at V and 3 bases at J, with 14 bases between. The CDR3 totals 14 residues. CDR1 is SGHAT, CDR2 FQNNGV, per germline. CDR3 in DNA: TGTGCCAGCAGAGATAACAAGTGGAAAGAGACCCAGTACTTC. It translates to CASRDNKWKETQYF.

CDR3 sequence reads: CASSQGLVHGELFF. In DNA, the CDR3 is TGTGCCAGCAGCCAGGGACTAGTCCACGGGGAGCTGTTTTTT. V and J are TRBV3-1 and TRBJ2-2, with 8 bases aligning to TRBD2. CDR1 and CDR2 from the germline V gene are LGHDT and YNNKEL (reference sequence). V shed 3 bases, J shed 7 bases, and the junction held 4 bases outside the gene matches. This CDR3 has 14 residues.